One TCR beta chain is described in this entry. This specimen comes from a study of Ad26.COV2.S vaccination and SARS-CoV-2 variants. Treatment specified: roughly 20 received Ad26.COV2.S at low or high dose, single or two shots; a few received placebo; per-sample allocation not given. The samples date from day 63 after the first vaccine or placebo injection. This CDR3 spans 15 amino acids. Germline V lookup: CDR1 GTSNPN, CDR2 SVGIG (reference sequence). V shed 1 base and J 4 bases; nucleotides not matched to a gene: 4. Data came from immunoSEQ multiplex PCR; TCRdb stores just in-frame clones and leaves some out. The sample lists 410,000 or so clones; 75% to 95% were seen once.

This sequence joins TRBV30 and TRBJ1-2; 12 bases fit TRBD1. The TCR comes from a person aged 18-60 years who received the Ad26.COV2.S COVID-19 vaccine or a placebo. The input for sequencing was peripheral blood, taken in a trial of Ad26.COV2.S vaccine versus placebo. The CDR3 spells CAWSEGTGGSYGYTF. Written as DNA, the CDR3 is TGTGCCTGGAGTGAGGGGACAGGGGGCAGCTATGGCTACACCTTC.